Shown below are 10 T cell receptor beta chains from a single sample sequenced in a study of T cell repertoires in cytomegalovirus infection. Their cognate antigens are unknown. TCRdb independently ran MiXCR on the reads; one entry per CDR3 protein. The repertoire holds about 160,000 distinct CDR3 sequences, with 20% to 25% as singletons. The source material was CD8+ T cells from cultured PBMCs, sampled from culture after CMV antigen stimulation. The receptors derive from a human donor in good health (CMV status not recorded). Some clones in this sample may be carry-over from other donors' samples.

This clonotype was counted at least ten times. The rearrangement joins TRBV7-2 to TRBJ2-1, with 7 bases fitting TRBD1. CDR1 is SGHTA and CDR2 is FQGNSA in the germline V gene. Trimming removed 5 bases from V and 2 bases from J; junction bases left unmatched: 6. The CDR3 sequence is 15 residues long. CDR3 sequence (DNA): TGTGCCAGCAGCCTCCGGGACAGAGCCTACAATGAGCAGTTCTTC. It codes for CASSLRDRAYNEQFF. The full variable domain, its missing parts supplied by reference TRBV7-2 and TRBJ2-1, is GAGVSQSPSNKVTEKGKDVELRCDPISGHTALYWYRQSLGQGLEFLIYFQGNSAPDKSGLPSDRFSAERTGGSVSTLTIQRTQQEDSAVYLCASSLRDRAYNEQFFGPGTRLTVL.

This clonotype turned up a few times. V usage is TRBV7-6 and J usage is TRBJ1-6; the D is unclear. Germline assignment: CDR1 SGHVS and CDR2 FNYEAQ. The ends were cut back, 5 bases at V and 7 bases at J, with 6 bases in the middle. CDR3 length equals 12 residues. CDR3 region: CASSPSNSPLHF. CDR3 bases: TGTGCCAGCAGCCCGAGCAATTCACCCCTCCACTTT.

The chain recombines TRBV4-3 with TRBJ1-3; D is unresolved. Trimming stripped 3 bases from V and 2 bases from J, with 5 bases between. This CDR3 is 13 amino acids long. Germline V gives CDR1 LGHNA, CDR2 YSLEER. CDR3 residues: CASSQDAGNTIYF. CDR3 DNA: TGCGCCAGCAGCCAGGACGCTGGAAACACCATATATTTT.

The CDR3 nucleotides are TGTGCCAGCAGTTACGAAGTGGGGAAACAAGAGACCCAGTACTTC. This codes for CASSYEVGKQETQYF. V gene TRBV6-8 combines with J gene TRBJ2-5; D gene unclear. This CDR3 is 15 amino acids long. V lost 2 bases and J 2 bases, leaving 12 bases between the germline ends. The germline CDR1 and CDR2 sequences are MNHGY and SAAAGT.

A few counts support this clonotype. The chain couples TRBV12-3 or TRBV12-4 to TRBJ2-5, with 12 bases matching TRBD2. V gave up 5 bases and J gave up 0 bases; unmatched junction bases: 4. CDR3 length: 16 residues. CDR3 sequence reads: CASSGLAGRYQETQYF. CDR3 sequence (DNA): TGTGCCAGCAGTGGACTAGCGGGGCGCTACCAAGAGACCCAGTACTTC.

The chain links TRBV15 to TRBJ2-3; 13 nucleotides match TRBD2. CDR1 is LNHNV, CDR2 YYDKDF, per germline (reference sequence). After removal of 5 bases from V and 2 bases from J, the junction contained 4 bases not matched to a gene. The CDR3 is 16 residues long. DNA for the CDR3: TGTGCCACCAGCGGAGGGACTAGCGGGAACACAGATACGCAGTATTTT. Protein: CATSGGTSGNTDTQYF.

The sample holds a few counts of this clonotype. This sequence joins TRBV10-3 and TRBJ2-1; D unresolved. The CDR3 is 17 residues long. V was trimmed by 0 bases and J by 5 bases, leaving 17 bases between them. CDR1 and CDR2 (germline): ENHRY, SYGVKD. This CDR3 is CAISESVLDLMDNEQFF. In DNA form, the CDR3 reads TGTGCCATCAGTGAGTCGGTTCTCGATCTCATGGACAATGAGCAGTTCTTC.

J is TRBJ2-2 and V is TRBV7-2, with D possibly being TRBD1 or TRBD2 (6 bases each). The CDR3 extends over 14 amino acids. Germline CDR1 SGHTA, CDR2 FQGNSA. Trimming stripped 0 bases from V and 5 bases from J, with 7 bases between. CDR3 amino acids: CASSLAGGTGELFF. For the CDR3, the DNA is TGTGCCAGCAGCTTAGCAGGGGGGACCGGGGAGCTGTTTTTT.

This chain joins TRBV7-8 and TRBJ2-3; TRBD2 agrees at 8 bases. CDR3 length: 15 residues. CDR1 is SGHVS and CDR2 is FQNEAQ in the germline V gene. V lost 3 bases and J lost 3; bases outside the gene matches: 5. CDR3 amino acids: CASSFVAGFTDTQYF. The CDR3 DNA is TGTGCCAGCAGCTTTGTAGCGGGGTTTACAGATACGCAGTATTTT.

V usage is TRBV5-6 and J usage is TRBJ2-1; 8 bases are a match to TRBD1. The CDR3 is made up of 15 amino acids. V shed 2 bases, J shed 6 bases, and the junction held 7 bases outside the gene matches. Germline V CDR1 and CDR2: SGHDT, YYEEEE. CDR3 amino acids: CASSFTTGAANEQFF. In nucleotides, the CDR3 is TGTGCCAGCAGCTTTACGACAGGGGCTGCCAATGAGCAGTTCTTC.